A single sample is the source of the 16 T cell receptor beta chains below, sequenced in a study of cytomegalovirus exposure and HLA in healthy donors (TCRdb year 2017). Libraries were built with the immunoSEQ multiplex PCR assay. The multiplex PCR relied on a mix of 60 forward primers for TCR Vbeta segments and 13 reverse primers for TCR Jbeta segments. TCRdb stores this immuneACCESS table with in-frame sequences only. Part of the clones is absent; in the studies checked, under half of the shortfall reflects unresolved V genes, and no reason is known for the rest. The sample contains some 200,000 clones, over 65% of them found a single time. The ten largest clones capture less than 2% of the sample. The sample consisted of PBMCs. The receptors derive from a woman aged 25 to 39 in good health and CMV-seronegative.

This sequence joins TRBV29-1 and TRBJ2-3; perhaps TRBD1 as D (7 bases). Germline V gene sequence: CDR1 SQVTM, CDR2 ANQGSEA. V was clipped by 3 bases and J by 5 bases, with 12 bases between them. The CDR3 runs to 13 residues. The CDR3 DNA reads as TGCAGCGTTGATGGGCAGGGGGGAGATACGCAGTATTTT. Translated: CSVDGQGGDTQYF.

The rearrangement links TRBV7-6 to TRBJ1-2; no reliable D call. The length of the CDR3 is 14 residues. Trimming shortened V by 11 bases and J by 0 bases, and 16 bases separated the two germline ends. The germline V gene has CDR1 SGHVS and CDR2 FNYEAQ. CDR3 in DNA: TGTGCCCATTCGGACGGGGAAGCTAACTATGGCTACACCTTC. Its protein is CAHSDGEANYGYTF.

This chain joins TRBV9 and TRBJ1-1, with D possibly TRBD1 on 6 matching bases. Germline-derived CDR1 and CDR2 are SGDLS and YYNGEE. Trimming cost V 0 bases and J 7 bases, with 13 bases left between them. The CDR3 is made up of 14 amino acids. CDR3 residues: CASSVDGQGFEAFF. CDR3 DNA sequence: TGTGCCAGCAGCGTAGACGGTCAGGGGTTTGAAGCTTTCTTT.

This chain joins TRBV5-6 and TRBJ2-5; 9 bases line up with TRBD1. The V segment lost 4 bases and the J segment 5 bases; nucleotides outside the gene matches: 9. Germline lookup yields CDR1 SGHDT and CDR2 YYEEEE. CDR3 size: 15 residues. The chain's CDR3 is CASSTPDRGWETQYF. CDR3 sequence (DNA): TGTGCCAGCAGCACCCCGGACAGGGGCTGGGAGACCCAGTACTTC.

This sequence joins TRBV27 and TRBJ2-7, with a possible D match to TRBD2 (5 bases). The V gene lost 4 bases and the J gene lost 2 bases, with 12 bases spanning the gap. The length of the CDR3 is 14 residues. Germline V gives CDR1 MNHEY, CDR2 SMNVEV (reference sequence). CDR3: CASSSLLATYEQYF. The DNA for the CDR3 is TGTGCCAGCAGTTCCCTGCTAGCTACCTACGAGCAGTACTTC.

There are a few counts of this clone. The gene calls are TRBV27 and TRBJ2-3; D possibly corresponds to TRBD2 (5 bases). V lost 4 bases and J 9 bases, leaving 11 bases between the germline ends. The CDR3 has 12 amino acids. Germline V CDR1 and CDR2: MNHEY, SMNVEV (reference sequence). The CDR3 nucleotides read TGTGCCAGCAGTTCGCGGCGGGCAACGCAGTATTTT. This sequence encodes CASSSRRATQYF.

In this sample, this clone turned up a few times. The chain recombines TRBV5-1 with TRBJ2-7; TRBD2 might be the D (7 bases). CDR1 SGHRS and CDR2 YFSETQ come from the germline V gene. This CDR3 spans 13 amino acids. The V end lost 1 base, the J end lost 5 bases, and 10 bases lay between the germline ends. CDR3 in amino acids: CASSLRGGNEQYF. CDR3 bases: TGCGCCAGCAGCTTGAGGGGGGGGAACGAGCAGTACTTC.

This chain uses TRBV6-6 with TRBJ2-7, with 7 bases identical to TRBD1. The CDR3 covers 14 residues. Per the germline V gene, CDR1 is MNHNY and CDR2 is SVGAGI (reference sequence). After removal of 2 bases from V and 6 bases from J, the junction contained 7 bases not matched to a gene. The CDR3 DNA reads TGTGCCAGCAGTTACACTCAAACAGGGGTCGAGCAGTACTTC. It yields the protein CASSYTQTGVEQYF.

The V gene is TRBV28, the J gene TRBJ1-5, with 8 nucleotides matching TRBD1. V shed 8 bases and J 4 bases; nucleotides not matched to a gene: 7. This CDR3 comprises 14 residues. Germline-derived CDR1 and CDR2 are MDHEN and SYDVKM. CDR3 DNA sequence: TGTGCCAGCGGAGACAGGGGCGTAAATCAGCCCCAGCATTTT. It is translated as CASGDRGVNQPQHF.

The rearrangement uses TRBV30 and TRBJ2-5; D not resolved. The CDR3 is made up of 15 amino acids. Trimming shortened V by 5 bases and J by 1 base, and 17 bases separated the two germline ends. Germline V gives CDR1 GTSNPN, CDR2 SVGIG (reference sequence). The CDR3 protein is CAWAYSRVPQETQYF. As DNA, the CDR3 is TGTGCCTGGGCCTACTCTCGGGTCCCCCAAGAGACCCAGTACTTC.

V gene TRBV2 combines with J gene TRBJ2-7; the match to TRBD1 covers 10 bases. Looked up from germline, CDR1 is SNHLY and CDR2 is FYNNEI. This CDR3 has 13 residues. J lost 4 bases, V lost 4 bases, and 1 base had no gene match. CDR3 sequence (DNA): TGTGCCAGCAGTGGGACAGGGGGTTACGAGCAGTACTTC. It translates to CASSGTGGYEQYF.

CDR3 DNA sequence: TGTGCCTGGAGTCTAAGTGATGGCAATCAGCCCCAGCATTTT. This codes for CAWSLSDGNQPQHF. This rearrangement joins TRBV30 to TRBJ1-5; no definite D call. Germline CDR1 and CDR2: GTSNPN and SVGIG (reference sequence). The V and J ends lost 2 bases and 2 bases respectively, with 10 bases between them. This CDR3 has 14 amino acids.

The chain links TRBV4-2 to TRBJ2-3, with a tentative D call TRBD1 (5 bases). This CDR3 is built from 15 residues. CDR1 is LGHNA and CDR2 is YNFKEQ in the germline V gene. With 1 base removed from V and 2 bases from J, the gap between germline ends came to 10 bases. Written as DNA, the CDR3 is TGTGCCAGCAGCCAAGGTAACAGGCTCACAGATACGCAGTATTTT. This gives the protein CASSQGNRLTDTQYF.

The CDR3 is CASSERAGGHTIYF. CDR3 bases: TGTGCCAGCAGTGAGCGGGCTGGCGGCCACACCATATATTTT. The V call is TRBV2, the J call TRBJ1-3; D gene ambiguous. The CDR3 consists of 14 residues. The germline V gene encodes CDR1 SNHLY and CDR2 FYNNEI. The ends were cut back, 3 bases at V and 8 bases at J, with 14 bases in the middle.

There are a few counts of this clone. V usage is TRBV5-4 and J usage is TRBJ1-4; weak D call: TRBD1 (6 bases). Between the trimmed V and J ends, which lost 4 bases and 4 bases, there was a span of 11 bases. CDR1 is SGHNT, CDR2 YYREEE, per germline (reference sequence). The CDR3 length is 14 residues. The CDR3 region is CASSTDRINEKLFF. The DNA for the CDR3 is TGTGCCAGCAGCACGGACAGAATTAATGAAAAACTGTTTTTT.

This clone has a single count. The chain is built from TRBV5-4 and TRBJ1-4; D gene ambiguous. V shed 1 base and J shed 6 bases, with 13 bases lying between them. This CDR3 has 15 amino acids. CDR1 is SGHNT and CDR2 is YYREEE in the germline V gene (reference sequence). This CDR3 is CASSLSTDSYEKLFF. CDR3 sequence (DNA): TGTGCCAGCAGCTTGAGTACCGACTCATATGAAAAACTGTTTTTT.